This T cell receptor beta chain was profiled in a study of OX40 agonist ivuxolimab in advanced cancers. About the study: Anti-PD-1, anti-PD-L1 or anti-CTLA-4 therapy given earlier was allowed, and approximately 40% had some. In three patients, partial responses were observed, one with hepatocellular carcinoma and two with cutaneous melanoma.

CDR3 size: 11 residues. CDR1 SNHLY and CDR2 FYNNEI come from the germline V gene. The V end was cut by 8 bases, the J end by 9 bases, with 11 bases between. Data came from immunoSEQ multiplex PCR; TCRdb stores just in-frame clones and leaves some out. Of 80,000 to 100,000 clones in the sample, around 88% were seen once. The source was CD4+ or CD8+ T cells sorted from blood, collected in a trial of the OX40 agonist ivuxolimab. The chain recombines TRBV2 with TRBJ1-5; D remains ambiguous. The source of this sequence is an adult with an advanced solid tumor such as melanoma, head and neck, liver or kidney cancer. The CDR3 coding sequence is TGTGCCAGCGCTGACCTAGGGCCCCAGCATTTT. Residues: CASADLGPQHF.